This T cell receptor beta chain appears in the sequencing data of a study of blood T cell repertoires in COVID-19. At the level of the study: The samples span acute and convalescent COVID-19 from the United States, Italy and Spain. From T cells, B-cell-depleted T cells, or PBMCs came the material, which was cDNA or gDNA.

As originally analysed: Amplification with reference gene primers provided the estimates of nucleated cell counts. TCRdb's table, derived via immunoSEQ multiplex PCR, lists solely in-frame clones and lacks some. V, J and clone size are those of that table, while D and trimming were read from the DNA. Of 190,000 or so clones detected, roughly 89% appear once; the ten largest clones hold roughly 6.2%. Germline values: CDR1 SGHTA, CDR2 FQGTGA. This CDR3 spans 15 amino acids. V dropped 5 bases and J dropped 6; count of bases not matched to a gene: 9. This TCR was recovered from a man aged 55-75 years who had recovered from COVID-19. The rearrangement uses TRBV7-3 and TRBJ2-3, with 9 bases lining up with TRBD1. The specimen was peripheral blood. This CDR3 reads CASSRLGQGTDTQYF. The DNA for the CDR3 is TGTGCCAGCAGCCGACTAGGACAGGGGACGGATACGCAGTATTTT.